The clone carrying this TCR beta chain was seen at least ten times. The CDR3 extends over 13 amino acids. The germline V gene has CDR1 SSHAT and CDR2 FNYEAQ (reference sequence). V was clipped by 3 bases and J by 6 bases, with 8 bases between them. Documented time point: patch test 2, 6 weeks after DPC sensitization. Sample treatment: therapeutic diphenylcyclopropenone sensitization with weekly scalp DPC. Each donor was an alopecia patient between 18 and 70 years of age who qualified for DPC. Each CDR3 protein gets one entry after TCRdb re-called the RACE reads with MiXCR. The data contain 80,000 to 100,000 distinct CDR3 sequences, roughly 10% of them singletons. This sample is part of a study of human T cells and chemical hapten exposure. Study in general: On about 2 cm by about 2 cm of upper inner arm skin, sensitization was performed with 2% DPC. All patients underwent weekly scalp dosing with diphenylcyclopropenone for the full roughly 25-week study. How much TCR each sample yielded varied, mostly because pooled library volumes differed slightly.

The J gene is TRBJ2-2, the V gene TRBV7-7; the D gene is possibly TRBD1 (5 bases). The TCR was taken from a woman aged 50 to 65 with alopecia areata. Some clones in this sample may be carry-over from other donors' samples. Sample: whole blood, taken in connection with sensitization to the hapten diphenylcyclopropenone (DPC). In DNA form, the CDR3 reads TGTGCCAGCAGCTTCGCAGGGTCCGGGGAGCTGTTTTTT. It specifies CASSFAGSGELFF.